This T cell receptor beta chain was recorded in a study of tissue T cells after allogeneic stem cell transplantation. The overall study: Tissue samples with histologically apparent lymphocytes on H&E review were prioritized for sequencing.

Study-wide points: Anatomically similar tissues had similar TCR repertoires within each patient. Shared clones across patients were few; motif clustering revealed tissue-specific shared signatures.

Clones were sequenced by immunoSEQ multiplex PCR, and TCRdb holds only the in-frame ones, with some missing. The data show about 10,000 clones, roughly 60% seen once. Of note for this clone: Its specificity is not known.

Trimming stripped 2 bases from V and 8 bases from J, with 6 bases between. CDR3 size: 12 residues. Germline V CDR1 and CDR2: LGHDT, YNNKEL (reference sequence). The sample in question was tissue from the jejunum, obtained at autopsy. This clonotype originated in a woman aged 18-49 years with breast cancer. The J gene is TRBJ1-4, the V gene TRBV3-1 (or the pseudogene TRBV3-2); D is undetermined. This CDR3 is CASSQLTEKLFF. The CDR3 DNA reads as TGTGCCAGCAGCCAACTCACCGAAAAACTGTTTTTT.